This TCR beta chain was sequenced for a study of blood T cell repertoires in COVID-19. J lost 4 bases, V lost 5 bases, and 15 bases had no gene match. Germline-derived CDR1 and CDR2 are LNHDA and SQIVND (reference sequence). The CDR3 covers 18 residues. Profiling relied on immunoSEQ multiplex PCR, and the TCRdb table lists in-frame clones only, not all of them. The data contain a few hundred thousand clones, 80% to 90% of them singletons. The sequence was collected from a man aged 55 to 70 who had recovered from COVID-19. Sample: peripheral blood. V gene TRBV19 combines with J gene TRBJ1-2, with 11 positions matching TRBD1. For the CDR3, the DNA is TGTGCCAGTAGTTCCCGGGACAGGGGGACCCTGCCCCTCTATGGCTACACCTTC. Translation: CASSSRDRGTLPLYGYTF.